These 12 T cell receptor beta chains originate from one sample sequenced in a study of CXCR3-negative and CXCR3-positive naive CD8 T cells. The study, taken as a whole, reports: Against CXCR3-negative naive cells, CXCR3-positive naive cells showed more hydrophobic TRB CDR3s.

No cognate antigen is known for these TCRs. 5' RACE with UMI labels generated the TRB cDNA libraries. TCRdb re-called the 5' RACE reads and catalogs CDR3 proteins one per entry, DNA excluded. The sample totals around 88,000 distinct CDR3 sequences. Specimen: naive CXCR3+ CD8+ T cells from blood. Subset given: CD45RO-CCR7+CD27+CD95- naive CD8+ T cells expressing CXCR3 (TNR3+). The receptors come from a human donor in good health. Some clones in this sample may be carry-over from other donors' samples.

V is TRBV12-3 or TRBV12-4 and J is TRBJ2-1; without DNA, the TCRdb call of TRBD1 cannot be checked. The CDR3 extends over 19 amino acids. The CDR3: CASTDTGDTKGGSYNEQFF.

The rearrangement joins TRBV29-1 to TRBJ2-1; the TRBD1 assignment by TCRdb is unverifiable without DNA. This CDR3 is built from 13 residues. The V gene's germline CDR1 is SQVTM and CDR2 ANQGSEA. CDR3 loop: CSVGDRAYNEQFF.

The chain couples TRBV7-3 to TRBJ2-1; no DNA is available, so the TRBD1 call from TCRdb remains unchecked. This CDR3 has 16 residues. Germline CDR1 and CDR2: SGHTA and FQGTGA. This CDR3 is CASSPWSRGSYNEQFF.

J is TRBJ2-7 and V is TRBV14. The CDR3 consists of 15 residues. CDR1 and CDR2 (germline): SGHDN, FVKESK. This chain's CDR3 is CASSQGAGSSYEQYF.

The V call is TRBV28, the J call TRBJ2-1; the TRBD2 assignment by TCRdb is unverifiable without DNA. Germline CDR1 MDHEN, CDR2 SYDVKM. The CDR3 is made up of 17 amino acids. CDR3 in amino acids: CASSVIAGLAFNNEQFF.

The rearrangement joins TRBV5-4 to TRBJ2-3; TCRdb picks TRBD1, but there is no DNA to check that call. CDR3 length equals 14 residues. In germline, CDR1 is SGHNT, CDR2 YYREEE (reference sequence). CDR3 amino acids: CASSFGGLTDTQYF. Based on the CDR3 plus reference TRBV5-4 and TRBJ2-3, the full variable domain is ETGVTQSPTHLIKTRGQQVTLRCSSQSGHNTVSWYQQALGQGPQFIFQYYREEENGRGNFPPRFSGLQFPNYSSELNVNALELDDSALYLCASSFGGLTDTQYFGPGTRLTVL.

J is TRBJ1-1 and V is TRBV6-4; TCRdb indicates TRBD1, and absent DNA this call remains unverified. The CDR3 has 13 residues. CDR1 MRHNA and CDR2 SNTAGT come from the germline V gene. The CDR3: CASSKQENTEAFF.

The V gene is TRBV2, the J gene TRBJ1-5; TCRdb's D gene call, TRBD1, goes unchecked for lack of DNA. Germline-derived CDR1 and CDR2 are SNHLY and FYNNEI. This CDR3 has 15 residues. The CDR3 spells CASSVDRGYNQPQHF.

J is TRBJ1-5 and V is TRBV28; TCRdb picks TRBD1, but there is no DNA to check that call. The germline V gene has CDR1 MDHEN and CDR2 SYDVKM. The CDR3 contains 12 residues. The chain's CDR3 is CAARKGAQPQHF.

The chain employs TRBV6-5 and TRBJ2-1; without DNA, the TCRdb call of TRBD2 cannot be checked. The CDR3 has 14 residues. Germline CDR1 and CDR2: MNHEY and SVGAGI. CDR3: CASSSGPPGGEQFF.

Here the CDR3 reads CASSSRLGAQYF. V and J are TRBV7-2 and TRBJ2-5. Germline CDR1 and CDR2: SGHTA and FQGNSA. This CDR3 has 12 amino acids.

The chain is built from TRBV7-9 and TRBJ2-7. CDR1 and CDR2 from the germline V gene are SEHNR and FQNEAQ (reference sequence). This CDR3 spans 14 amino acids. CDR3 region: CASNEDRGSYEQYF. The full variable domain, its missing parts supplied by reference TRBV7-9 and TRBJ2-7, is DTGVSQNPRHKITKRGQNVTFRCDPISEHNRLYWYRQTLGQGPEFLTYFQNEAQLEKSRLLSDRFSAERPKGSFSTLEIQRTEQGDSAMYLCASNEDRGSYEQYFGPGTRLTVT.